This is a list of T cell receptor beta chains from one sample in a study of blood T cell repertoires in COVID-19. Assay: immunoSEQ multiplex PCR; the TCRdb copy retains only in-frame clones and omits some. The sample records roughly 110,000 clones, about 89% being singletons. Source material: peripheral blood. The receptors derive from a man between 40 and 49 years old with acute or convalescent COVID-19. The CDR3 runs from the conserved cysteine through the conserved F or W. D genes are given only for firm matches. The size entry is marked missing in some rows and otherwise reads once, few, many or a size class.

CDR3 protein	CDR3 DNA	J gene	D gene	V gene	clone size
CASSNSDSPNEKLFF	TGTGCCAGTAGTAATTCGGACAGCCCTAATGAAAAACTGTTTTTT	TRBJ1-4	-	TRBV19	once
CASSPVKNPGTNRLPLHF	TGTGCCAGCTCACCGGTGAAGAATCCCGGGACTAATAGACTTCCCCTCCACTTT	TRBJ1-6	-	TRBV18	-
CASSEEFDTEAFF	TGTGCCAGCAGTGAGGAATTCGACACTGAAGCTTTCTTT	TRBJ1-1	-	TRBV11-3	-
CASSIGSGDGYTF	TGTGCCAGTAGTATAGGGAGTGGCGATGGCTACACCTTC	TRBJ1-2	-	TRBV19	many
CASSLIPGQGLIGNGYTF	TGTGCCAGCAGCCTAATCCCGGGACAGGGGCTTATAGGCAATGGCTACACCTTC	TRBJ1-2	TRBD1	TRBV9	-
CAWSVTGDGYTF	TGTGCCTGGAGTGTAACCGGGGATGGCTACACCTTC	TRBJ1-2	-	TRBV30	-
CASSGGRQESYEQYF	TGTGCCAGCAGCGGGGGCAGACAGGAAAGCTACGAGCAGTACTTC	TRBJ2-7	-	TRBV7-9	-
CASSRTSTDTQYF	TGTGCCAGCAGTCGGACTAGCACAGATACGCAGTATTTT	TRBJ2-3	-	TRBV6-4	-
CAWSPDRGELFF	TGTGCCTGGAGTCCCGACAGGGGGGAGCTGTTTTTT	TRBJ2-2	-	TRBV30	-
CASSLGAGSGNEQFF	TGTGCCAGCAGCTTGGGGGCGGGATCTGGGAATGAGCAGTTCTTC	TRBJ2-1	-	TRBV5-8	-
CASSRTGFGYTF	TGTGCCAGCAGCAGGACAGGGTTTGGCTACACCTTC	TRBJ1-2	TRBD1	TRBV7-8	-
CSAGTVNTQYF	TGCAGTGCTGGGACAGTTAATACGCAGTATTTT	TRBJ2-3	TRBD1	TRBV20-1	-
CASSLVSPNTEAFF	TGCGCCAGCAGCTTGGTCTCCCCGAACACTGAAGCTTTCTTT	TRBJ1-1	-	TRBV5-1	once
CASSPRDREFYGYTF	TGTGCCAGCAGCCCCCGGGACAGGGAGTTCTATGGCTACACCTTC	TRBJ1-2	TRBD1	TRBV5-6	-
CASSPPLAEQYNEQFF	TGTGCCAGCAGCCCGCCGCTAGCGGAGCAATACAATGAGCAGTTCTTC	TRBJ2-1	TRBD2	TRBV6-6	-
CASSIDGTSSDEQFF	TGTGCCAGTAGTATAGATGGGACTTCAAGCGATGAGCAGTTCTTC	TRBJ2-1	-	TRBV19	-
CASSLVAWGYTF	TGTGCCAGCAGCTTAGTGGCCTGGGGCTACACCTTC	TRBJ1-2	-	TRBV7-2	once
CASSRRETQYF	TGTGCCAGCAGTCGCCGGGAGACCCAGTACTTC	TRBJ2-5	-	TRBV6-2/TRBV6-3	-
CASKERGFYEQYF	TGTGCCAGCAAGGAGCGGGGGTTCTACGAGCAGTACTTC	TRBJ2-7	TRBD2	TRBV12-3/TRBV12-4	few
CSHSQGANFNNEQFF	TGCAGCCACTCACAGGGGGCAAACTTTAACAATGAGCAGTTCTTC	TRBJ2-1	TRBD1	TRBV29-1	-
CASSPFSGRGNTEAFF	TGTGCCAGTAGTCCCTTCTCGGGGAGGGGGAACACTGAAGCTTTCTTT	TRBJ1-1	-	TRBV19	-
CASSLSGQAVEAFF	TGTGCCAGCAGTTTGTCTGGACAGGCCGTTGAAGCTTTCTTT	TRBJ1-1	TRBD1	TRBV27	-
CATSREDPADRGLMNTEAFF	TGTGCCACCAGCAGAGAAGATCCGGCCGACAGGGGGCTCATGAACACTGAAGCTTTCTTT	TRBJ1-1	TRBD1	TRBV15	-
CASSRDGQGLETQYF	TGTGCCAGCAGCCGCGACGGACAGGGGCTGGAGACCCAGTACTTC	TRBJ2-5	TRBD1	TRBV11-2	-
CSVFDRGGYTF	TGCAGCGTTTTCGACAGGGGTGGCTACACCTTC	TRBJ1-2	TRBD1	TRBV29-1	-
CASSPMYSSSYEQYF	TGTGCCAGCTCACCTATGTACAGTTCTTCCTACGAGCAGTACTTC	TRBJ2-7	-	TRBV18	-
CASSQRQGVIGGYTF	TGTGCCAGCAGCCAACGACAGGGGGTCATCGGTGGCTACACCTTC	TRBJ1-2	TRBD1	TRBV4-2	once
CASSWTGGGELFF	TGTGCCAGTAGTTGGACTGGAGGCGGGGAGCTGTTTTTT	TRBJ2-2	-	TRBV19	-
CASSSQTGEKLFF	TGTGCCAGCAGCTCTCAAACAGGGGAAAAACTGTTTTTT	TRBJ1-4	-	TRBV7-9	-
CASSQLVTSGSGEQFF	TGTGCCAGCAGCCAACTTGTGACTAGCGGGAGTGGTGAGCAGTTCTTC	TRBJ2-1	TRBD2	TRBV3-1/TRBV3-2	-
CASRTGQVATDTQYF	TGTGCCAGCAGGACAGGACAGGTAGCTACAGATACGCAGTATTTT	TRBJ2-3	TRBD1	TRBV6-5	-
CASSYSWTGDYEQYF	TGTGCCAGCAGTTACTCTTGGACAGGGGACTACGAGCAGTACTTC	TRBJ2-7	TRBD1	TRBV6-5	-
CASSPRTGDNSPLHF	TGTGCCAGCAGCCCTAGGACAGGGGATAATTCACCCCTCCACTTT	TRBJ1-6	TRBD1	TRBV2	-
CASSSGTGGFGETQYF	TGTGCCAGTAGTTCAGGGACAGGGGGCTTTGGGGAGACCCAGTACTTC	TRBJ2-5	TRBD1	TRBV19	-
CASSLSLGLSSYNEQFF	TGTGCCAGCTCACTATCGCTCGGACTCAGCTCCTACAATGAGCAGTTCTTC	TRBJ2-1	-	TRBV18	-
CASSEEEGTEAFF	TGTGCCAGCAGTGAGGAGGAAGGGACTGAAGCTTTCTTT	TRBJ1-1	-	TRBV2	-
CASSAGGDYSGNTIYF	TGTGCCAGCAGTGCCGGGGGGGACTACTCTGGAAACACCATATATTTT	TRBJ1-3	-	TRBV9	few
CASSPFPTNRDEQFF	TGTGCCAGCAGCCCGTTCCCCACTAACAGGGATGAGCAGTTCTTC	TRBJ2-1	-	TRBV5-4	-
CASKSEGGYEQYF	TGTGCCAGCAAATCTGAGGGGGGGTACGAGCAGTACTTC	TRBJ2-7	-	TRBV2	-
CASSLHRGMNTEAFF	TGTGCCAGCAGCTTACACAGGGGCATGAACACTGAAGCTTTCTTT	TRBJ1-1	TRBD1	TRBV7-2	-
CASSPTGEGGYTF	TGTGCCAGCAGCCCGACAGGGGAGGGTGGCTACACCTTC	TRBJ1-2	TRBD1	TRBV6-5	-
CATSDSGYTDTQYF	TGTGCCACCAGTGATTCCGGTTACACAGATACGCAGTATTTT	TRBJ2-3	-	TRBV24-1	-
CASSHLAGTSNTGELFF	TGCGCCAGCAGCCACCTTGCCGGGACATCGAACACCGGGGAGCTGTTTTTT	TRBJ2-2	-	TRBV4-3	-
CASSLGEADTQYF	TGTGCCAGCAGCTTAGGGGAAGCAGATACGCAGTATTTT	TRBJ2-3	-	TRBV5-6	-
CATSDFYRSGELFF	TGTGCCACCAGTGATTTTTACAGGTCCGGGGAGCTGTTTTTT	TRBJ2-2	-	TRBV24-1	-
CASSLEAYQGNSPLHF	TGTGCCAGCAGCTTAGAAGCATATCAGGGTAATTCACCCCTCCACTTT	TRBJ1-6	-	TRBV7-9	-
CAISEGIDYGYTF	TGTGCCATCAGTGAGGGTATAGACTATGGCTACACCTTC	TRBJ1-2	-	TRBV10-3	few
CASSEGTGGLGYTF	TGTGCCAGCAGTGAAGGGACAGGGGGCCTTGGCTACACCTTC	TRBJ1-2	TRBD1	TRBV2	-
CSASDRGRNTEAFF	TGCAGTGCTAGTGACAGGGGGAGGAACACTGAAGCTTTCTTT	TRBJ1-1	TRBD1	TRBV20-1	-
CASSLIGRVTHISTDTQYF	TGTGCCAGCAGCTTGATCGGCCGGGTTACACATATAAGCACAGATACGCAGTATTTT	TRBJ2-3	-	TRBV5-4	-
CASSMGGNQPQHF	TGTGCCAGCAGTATGGGGGGAAATCAGCCCCAGCATTTT	TRBJ1-5	-	TRBV6-4	-
CASKLRTVYEQYF	TGTGCCAGCAAGTTAAGGACTGTATACGAGCAGTACTTC	TRBJ2-7	-	TRBV2	-
CATQFQQDTGELFF	TGTGCCACCCAATTCCAACAGGACACCGGGGAGCTGTTTTTT	TRBJ2-2	-	TRBV10-3	once
CASSAQTGTGGETRRFF	TGTGCCAGCAGCGCCCAGACCGGGACAGGGGGCGAGACCCGAAGGTTCTTT	TRBJ1-1	TRBD1	TRBV6-4	-